The 5 T cell receptor beta chains listed next were all sequenced from one sample in a study of blood T cell repertoires in COVID-19. The data were produced by immunoSEQ multiplex PCR, yet TCRdb's version contains in-frame clones alone and is incomplete. This table holds some 300,000 clones, more than 85% found once. Sequenced material: peripheral blood. The receptors derive from a man between 65 and 79 years old with acute or convalescent COVID-19.

The CDR3 DNA follows: TGTGCCAGCAGCCAGCCCGACAGGTCCGGGGAGCTGTTTTTT. Its protein is CASSQPDRSGELFF. This chain links TRBV4-2 with TRBJ2-2; D is perhaps TRBD1 (6 bases). The V and J ends lost 3 bases and 6 bases respectively, with 11 bases between them. CDR1 is LGHNA, CDR2 YNFKEQ, per germline. The CDR3 totals 14 residues.

The V gene is TRBV28, the J gene TRBJ2-5; TRBD2 agrees at 15 bases. J gave up 7 bases and V 6 bases, and 6 bases lay outside the gene matches. This CDR3 contains 15 residues. Germline values: CDR1 MDHEN, CDR2 SYDVKM. For the CDR3, the DNA is TGTGCCAGCAGCCCGGGGACTAGCGGGGGGCCGACCCAGTACTTC. This gives the protein CASSPGTSGGPTQYF. The full variable domain, completed using reference TRBV28 and TRBJ2-5, is DVKVTQSSRYLVKRTGEKVFLECVQDMDHENMFWYRQDPGLGLRLIYFSYDVKMKEKGDIPEGYSVSREKKERFSLILESASTNQTSMYLCASSPGTSGGPTQYFGPGTRLLVL.

The chain combines TRBV27 with TRBJ2-5, with 8 bases that match TRBD1. Germline-derived CDR1 and CDR2 are MNHEY and SMNVEV (reference sequence). The CDR3 has 13 amino acids. The trim removed 3 bases at V and 3 bases at J, leaving 0 bases unmatched. CDR3 in amino acids: CASSLDREETQYF. The CDR3 nucleotides are TGTGCCAGCAGTTTGGACAGGGAAGAGACCCAGTACTTC.

The chain is built from TRBV5-4 and TRBJ2-3, with TRBD2 identical over 9 bases. This CDR3 is built from 15 residues. Germline V gives CDR1 SGHNT, CDR2 YYREEE (reference sequence). The V gene end was trimmed by 4 bases and the J gene end by 0 bases; junction bases not matched to a gene: 3. CDR3 in DNA: TGTGCCAGCAGCCGGACTAGCGTAAGCACAGATACGCAGTATTTT. This translates into CASSRTSVSTDTQYF.

The chain recombines TRBV4-3 with TRBJ1-3; D ambiguous. This CDR3 spans 16 amino acids. The germline V and J ends were trimmed by 3 bases and 3 bases, with 15 bases remaining between them. Germline lookup yields CDR1 LGHNA and CDR2 YSLEER. CDR3 bases: TGCGCCAGCAGCCAGTCTTCGGGTTGGGTTGGAAACACCATATATTTT. Translation: CASSQSSGWVGNTIYF.